A selection of T cell receptor beta chains follows, all from one sample in a study of identical twins. TCRdb used MiXCR to reprocess the 5' RACE reads, holding one entry per CDR3 protein. The data contain roughly 230,000 distinct CDR3 sequences, about 8.3% of them seen just once; the ten biggest clones take up less than 4%. These data were also reused for a study on yellow fever vaccine responses in identical twins.

Sequenced material: CD8+ T cells sorted from blood. The source of these receptors is a woman between 18 and 30 years old in good health. Each CDR3 is given with its conserved first and last residue. The D gene is left open where the match is weak. Expanded clones get a size class; other rows say once, few or many, or leave the size out.

V gene,J gene,D gene,clone size,CDR3 protein,CDR3 DNA
TRBV14,TRBJ1-5,-,many,CASSQEWGQPQHF,TGTGCCAGCAGCCAAGAGTGGGGCCAGCCCCAGCATTTT
TRBV20-1,TRBJ2-7,-,many,CSARGMTENHEQYF,TGCAGTGCTAGAGGGATGACAGAGAACCACGAGCAGTACTTC
TRBV2,TRBJ2-7,-,-,CASSEHTGYEQYF,TGTGCCAGCAGCGAACATACAGGGTACGAGCAGTACTTC
TRBV4-2,TRBJ2-7,TRBD2,few,CASSQDFERGRIEQYF,TGTGCCAGCAGCCAAGACTTCGAGCGGGGACGAATCGAGCAGTACTTC
TRBV28,TRBJ2-3,-,few,CASSFETTTDTQYF,TGTGCCAGCAGCTTTGAGACTACGACAGATACGCAGTATTTT
TRBV6-2/TRBV6-3,TRBJ1-5,-,-,CASSPDSSYSNQPQHF,TGTGCCAGCAGTCCGGACAGCAGTTACAGCAATCAGCCCCAGCATTTT
TRBV25-1,TRBJ2-1,TRBD2,few,CASSEGGERGPPNEQFF,TGTGCCAGCAGTGAAGGAGGAGAGCGGGGGCCACCCAATGAGCAGTTCTTC
TRBV9,TRBJ2-3,-,many,CASSVVGDTQYF,TGTGCCAGCAGCGTAGTGGGAGATACGCAGTATTTT
TRBV29-1,TRBJ2-2,-,many,CSVPSDGRRTGELFF,TGCAGCGTTCCCTCGGACGGCCGTCGTACCGGGGAGCTGTTTTTT
TRBV7-9,TRBJ1-5,TRBD1,few,CASSPGTGVQPQHF,TGTGCCAGCAGTCCCGGGACAGGGGTTCAGCCCCAGCATTTT
TRBV7-9,TRBJ2-5,-,few,CASTLPSGLGQETQYF,TGTGCCAGCACCCTGCCGAGTGGACTGGGCCAAGAGACCCAGTACTTC
TRBV27,TRBJ1-1,-,many,CASSLLDGLNTEAFF,TGTGCCAGCAGTTTATTGGACGGATTGAACACTGAAGCTTTCTTT
TRBV3-1,TRBJ2-7,TRBD1,-,CASSQVGLLTGRPYEQYF,TGTGCCAGCAGCCAGGTTGGCCTTTTGACAGGGCGCCCCTACGAGCAGTACTTC
TRBV27,TRBJ1-1,-,few,CASSLLSEAGRDTEAFF,TGTGCCAGCAGTTTATTATCCGAGGCGGGTCGGGACACTGAAGCTTTCTTT
TRBV5-1,TRBJ2-7,-,many,CASSLLSGSSYEQYF,TGCGCCAGCAGCTTGCTCTCGGGCAGCTCCTACGAGCAGTACTTC
TRBV20-1,TRBJ2-7,TRBD2,few,CSARDPGLPSYEQYF,TGCAGTGCTAGAGATCCGGGACTACCGTCCTACGAGCAGTACTTC
TRBV12-3/TRBV12-4,TRBJ2-5,-,many,CASSFWDNQETQYF,TGTGCCAGCAGTTTCTGGGACAACCAAGAGACCCAGTACTTC
TRBV6-2/TRBV6-3,TRBJ2-3,TRBD1,-,CASSPGGLDTQYF,TGTGCCAGCTCACCAGGGGGCCTAGATACGCAGTATTTT
TRBV7-2,TRBJ2-1,TRBD1,-,CASSPPTGDDYNEQFF,TGTGCCAGCAGCCCCCCTACAGGGGATGATTACAATGAGCAGTTCTTC
TRBV20-1,TRBJ2-2,TRBD1,once,CSANAGTDLTGELFF,TGCAGTGCTAATGCCGGGACAGACTTAACCGGGGAGCTGTTTTTT
TRBV3-1,TRBJ2-5,TRBD2,many,CASSQDPGGQETQYF,TGTGCCAGCAGCCAAGATCCGGGGGGGCAAGAGACCCAGTACTTC
TRBV7-2,TRBJ2-5,TRBD2,few,CASSLPLAGENQETQYF,TGTGCCAGCAGCTTACCTCTAGCGGGGGAAAACCAAGAGACCCAGTACTTC
TRBV11-2,TRBJ2-3,TRBD2,-,CASSGVDGTSADTQYF,TGTGCCAGCAGCGGAGTCGACGGGACTAGCGCAGATACGCAGTATTTT